This TCR beta chain was documented in a study of PD-1 blockade in classical Hodgkin lymphoma. The study's findings and limits: Complete responders matched newly diagnosed patients in baseline diversity. CD4+ TCR diversity, unlike CD8+, rose significantly by C4D1.

Assay used: immunoSEQ multiplex PCR; TCRdb lists only in-frame clones, some missing. The sample carries about 98,000 clones, 80% to 95% recorded once. Every single patient, without exception, relapsed after autologous stem cell transplantation, and brentuximab vedotin exposure varied. This clone was counted a single time. The antigen is unknown. Sequencing was performed on peripheral blood mononuclear cells (PBMCs), taken at baseline. This TCR came from a human donor with classical Hodgkin lymphoma.

CDR3 nucleotide sequence: TGCGCCAGCAGCTCTGGAGCGGGTTCCACAGATACGCAGTATTTT. Translated, it gives CASSSGAGSTDTQYF. The chain joins TRBV5-1 to TRBJ2-3; a weak D match, TRBD2 (6 bases). CDR1 is SGHRS, CDR2 YFSETQ, per germline. The CDR3 extends over 15 amino acids. Trimming took 3 bases from V and 2 from J, leaving 13 bases between them.